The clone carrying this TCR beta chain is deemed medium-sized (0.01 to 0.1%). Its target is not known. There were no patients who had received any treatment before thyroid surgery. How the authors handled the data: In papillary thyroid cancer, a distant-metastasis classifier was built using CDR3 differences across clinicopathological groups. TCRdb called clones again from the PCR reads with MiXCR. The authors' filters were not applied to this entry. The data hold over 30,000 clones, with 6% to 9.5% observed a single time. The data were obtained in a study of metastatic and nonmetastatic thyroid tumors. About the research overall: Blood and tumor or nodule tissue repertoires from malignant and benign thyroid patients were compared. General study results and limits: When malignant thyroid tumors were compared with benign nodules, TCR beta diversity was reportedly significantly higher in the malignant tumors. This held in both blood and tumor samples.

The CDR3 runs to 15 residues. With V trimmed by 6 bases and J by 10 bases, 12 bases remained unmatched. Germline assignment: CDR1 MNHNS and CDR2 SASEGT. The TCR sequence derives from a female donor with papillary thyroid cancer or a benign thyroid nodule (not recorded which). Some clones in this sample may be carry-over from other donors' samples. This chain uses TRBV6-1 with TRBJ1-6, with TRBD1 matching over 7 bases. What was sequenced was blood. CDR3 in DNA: TGTGCCAGCAGCCAACTGCAGGGAGGGGGCTCACCCCTCCACTTT. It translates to CASSQLQGGGSPLHF.